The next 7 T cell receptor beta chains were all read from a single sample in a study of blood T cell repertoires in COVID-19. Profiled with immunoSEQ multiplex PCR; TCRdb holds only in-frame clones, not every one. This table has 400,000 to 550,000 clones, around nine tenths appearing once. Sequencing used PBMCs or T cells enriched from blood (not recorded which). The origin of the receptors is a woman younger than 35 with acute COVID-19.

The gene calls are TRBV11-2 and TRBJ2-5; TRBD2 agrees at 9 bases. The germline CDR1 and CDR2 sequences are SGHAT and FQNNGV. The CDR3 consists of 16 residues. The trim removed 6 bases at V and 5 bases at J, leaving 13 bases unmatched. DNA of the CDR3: TGTGCCAGCAGTTCCTGGACCAGCGGGGGGCTGGAGACCCAGTACTTC. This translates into CASSSWTSGGLETQYF.

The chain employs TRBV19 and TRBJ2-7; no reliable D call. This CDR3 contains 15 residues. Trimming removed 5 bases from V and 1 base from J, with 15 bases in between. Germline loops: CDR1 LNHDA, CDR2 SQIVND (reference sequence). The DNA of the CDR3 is TGTGCCAGTAGTCTCCTCTTGGGCAGTTCCTACGAGCAGTACTTC. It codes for CASSLLLGSSYEQYF.

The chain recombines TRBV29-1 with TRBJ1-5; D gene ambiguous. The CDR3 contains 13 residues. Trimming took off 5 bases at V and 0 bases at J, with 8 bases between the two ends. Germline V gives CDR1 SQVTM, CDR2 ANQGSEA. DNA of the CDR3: TGCAGCGTTTTAGTGCGTAGCAATCAGCCCCAGCATTTT. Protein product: CSVLVRSNQPQHF.

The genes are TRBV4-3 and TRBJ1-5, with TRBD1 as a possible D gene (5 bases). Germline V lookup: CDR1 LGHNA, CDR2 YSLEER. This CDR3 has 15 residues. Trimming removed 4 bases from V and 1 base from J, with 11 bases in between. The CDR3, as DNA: TGCGCCAGCAGCCCGACAGCAGGAAGCAATCAGCCCCAGCATTTT. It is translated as CASSPTAGSNQPQHF.

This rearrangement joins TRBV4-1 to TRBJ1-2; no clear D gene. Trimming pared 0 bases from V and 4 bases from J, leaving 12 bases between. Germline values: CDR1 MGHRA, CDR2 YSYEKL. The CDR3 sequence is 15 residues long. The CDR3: CASSQDSTIRYGYTF. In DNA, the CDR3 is TGCGCCAGCAGCCAAGATAGCACAATCCGCTATGGCTACACCTTC.

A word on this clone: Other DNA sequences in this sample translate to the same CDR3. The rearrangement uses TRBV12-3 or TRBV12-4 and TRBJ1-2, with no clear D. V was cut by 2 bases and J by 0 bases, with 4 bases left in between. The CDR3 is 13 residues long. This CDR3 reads CASSLSANYGYTF. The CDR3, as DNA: TGTGCCAGCAGTTTATCAGCTAACTATGGCTACACCTTC.

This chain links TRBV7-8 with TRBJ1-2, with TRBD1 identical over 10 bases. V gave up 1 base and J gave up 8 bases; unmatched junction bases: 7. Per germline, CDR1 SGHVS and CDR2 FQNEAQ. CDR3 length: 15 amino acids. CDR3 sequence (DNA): TGTGCCAGCAGCTTAGAGGGGGGACAGGGGAAAGGCTACACCTTC. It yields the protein CASSLEGGQGKGYTF.